This section outlines one TCR beta chain sequence together with its context. This clone has more than one count but fewer than ten. What this receptor recognizes is not known. No clone much larger than this one lies a single base away; base qualities are absent. This sample stems from a study of cytomegalovirus exposure and HLA in healthy donors (dated by TCRdb to between 2016 and 2019). With regard to the full study: An earlier analysis of roughly 570 of the donors reported 250 to 350 Gb of sequence data and about 120 million unique TCR beta sequences obtained from some 170 million T cells. A later genetic analysis used genome-wide SNP genotypes for about 65% of the 666 donors, treating that subset as a discovery cohort. Roughly 300 gigabases of sequencing data and about 92 million unique TCR sequences made up an early release that covered around 640 HLA-typed donors. The study aimed to test whether cataloging public T cell receptors could reveal signatures of past pathogen exposure. About 5 DR-DQ haplotypes were handled as single units for association and clustering, since linkage in the cohort was strong. Every repertoire in the discovery cohort had been generated on one and the same sequencing platform. On average, around 230,000 unique TCR beta nucleotide sequences were sequenced per donor among more than 350 genotyped donors of the cohort, with around 19% of those sequences being non-productive. The later analysis used no new phenotypic data to find candidate immune exposures, relying instead on TCR beta sequences and their occurrence across donors. To study patterns of TCR occurrence, a later analysis re-analyzed previously published TCR beta repertoires from 700 or so donors and added high-resolution HLA genotyping. Typing coverage varied by locus: about 629-640 donors for A, B, C, DRB1 and DQB1; roughly 560 for DQA1; about 600 for DPA1; approximately 470 for DPB1. Donor age, sex, ethnicity and CMV serostatus were compiled alongside the repertoire data. Both class I and class II loci were covered by HLA typing, at four-digit resolution. High-throughput TCR immunosequencing, statistical association of individual TCRs with disease status, and machine learning were combined to predict cytomegalovirus infection status. To decide whether each TCR beta V gene segment behaved as functional or pseudogenic, an earlier analysis of 587 of the donors relied on high-throughput TCR beta sequencing. Among the roughly 410 genotyped donors, approximately 82% belonged to the genetic ancestry cluster associated with self-reported Caucasian donors. Besides the first cohort of around 700 subjects, a separate validation cohort made up of roughly 120 different subjects was used. The study profiled the T cell repertoires of under 850 subjects by immunosequencing and related them to cytomegalovirus serostatus. Study-level results and caveats: A later analysis found that TCR association rates varied across HLA loci, with DRB1 alleles showing the most associated TCRs and HLA-C alleles the fewest. A later analysis found that HLA-associated TCR beta chains were more clonally expanded and had lower generation probabilities than equally common non-associated chains. In a later genetic analysis, a missense DCLRE1C variant was associated with V-gene and J-gene trimming of TCR beta chains, and the association was replicated in an independent cohort. Linkage disequilibrium might explain the correlated functional status among segregating V segments, but an unknown experimental factor could not be excluded. Presence/absence analyses assumed roughly uniform sequencing depth across donors, an assumption that may not hold. A cluster of highly shared sequence variants was judged likely to represent a technical artifact of the sequencing pipeline. In an earlier analysis of more than 450 of the donors, most TCR beta V segments were observed in productive rearrangements about 90% or about 30% of the time, broadly matching IMGT annotations. Most TCR sequences were seen in very few donors, while some public TCRs were found in many individuals. HLA typing was unavailable for some donors at each locus, so association tests used only the typed subset. In vitro tests confirmed that a few of the cytomegalovirus-associated TCR beta chains recognize cytomegalovirus antigens. Strong co-occurrence of HLA alleles, especially DR and DQ, made assigning TCR associations to individual alleles difficult. According to a later genetic analysis, donors in an Asian-associated ancestry cluster had fewer N-insertions in productive TCRs than the approximately 630-donor mean. In a later analysis, over 15,000 TCR beta sequences were associated with specific HLA alleles at a false discovery rate of 0.05. A total of 150 to 200 TCR beta chains were listed by the study as associated with cytomegalovirus. A later analysis found that most CMV-associated TCR beta chains appeared HLA-restricted, with HLA associations seemingly driven largely by CMV exposure. The classifier was reported to diagnose cytomegalovirus status with high specificity and sensitivity in both the original and validation cohorts. This cohort had only TCR beta chains sequenced, and the lack of alpha or paired-chain data limited which features could be detected. Some IMGT-functional V segments, including TRBV6-2 and TRBV6-3, could not be distinguished by the 87-base-pair reads and were therefore excluded. A later analysis reported that several top co-occurrence clusters appeared linked to parvovirus B19, influenza, CMV and Epstein-Barr virus. Because counts were too low, around 18 rarely observed V segments, including chromosome 9 orphons, were left out of the earlier analysis of a few hundred of the donors. The authors suggested that the approach could potentially be extended to other disease states and immunological phenotypes. A further reported finding was that TCR beta sequences accurately predicted the HLA-A and HLA-B alleles for most subjects in the first cohort. For the cohort, immune exposure information was limited to CMV serostatus.

Trimming removed 0 bases from V and 2 bases from J, leaving 6 bases between the germline ends. Counted from cysteine to phenylalanine, this CDR3 has 13 amino acids. Of all the DNA, just the CDR3 is kept, 39 bases in frame from base 1. Reading the germline V gene gives CDR1 SGHRS and CDR2 YFSETQ. The cohort was made up of approximately 670 healthy bone marrow donors. All cohort members were sampled while nominally healthy, although unrecorded immune exposures were likely present. Of the 666 cohort members, more than 250 had a positive CMV serostatus and approximately 370 had a negative one, while no CMV serostatus was recorded for the donor. A peripheral blood sample was collected from each donor, and TCR beta sequencing was performed on peripheral blood mononuclear cells. Genomic DNA was extracted from the blood cell samples with the Qiagen DNeasy Blood Extraction Kit. The receptor library was made with the immunoSEQ multiplex PCR assay. For the multiplex PCR, a mixture combining 60 forward primers for TCR Vbeta segments and 13 reverse primers for TCR Jbeta segments was used. The CDR3 region of rearranged TCR beta genes was amplified from genomic DNA with a multiplex PCR assay. The amplified TCR beta libraries were sequenced on the Illumina HiSeq System as 87-base-pair reads. The authors' analysis ran thus. A later analysis counted around 72 million unique TCR beta chains across the approximately 700 repertoires, and roughly 9.9 million of these chains were shared by at least two donors. To remove PCR and sequencing errors, raw reads were error-corrected and collapsed into unique sequences using a nearest-neighbor algorithm that merged closely related sequences. Alignment of CDR3 sequences to IMGT reference sequences was used to assign V, D and J gene segments. For a sequence to be retained, a match of at least six nucleotides was required to both a V gene segment and a J gene segment. A rearrangement was called productive if the CDR3 had no stop codons and remained in frame with V and J, and every other rearrangement was called non-productive. Following IMGT convention, CDR3 was defined as the stretch from the second conserved V-encoded cysteine to the conserved J-encoded phenylalanine. Sequences without an unambiguous match to a single V gene segment were excluded from the earlier analysis of over 500 of the donors. An earlier analysis of 500 to 700 of the donors classified V segments as functional when productive rearrangements were above 56.7% and as segregating when the standard deviation between donors was above 5%. A statistical classification framework was built to diagnose cytomegalovirus status from the catalog of TCR beta chain sequences. V and J gene assignment, in a later analysis, came from comparing TCR nucleotide sequences with IMGT/GENE-DB human TR gene sequences. Using the TCRdist pipeline, a later analysis assigned CDR3 sequences along with most-parsimonious VDJ recombination scenarios. In a later analysis, every TCR beta chain was defined by the combination of its CDR3 amino acid sequence and its V-gene family, and reads without a unique V-gene family were dropped. In a later analysis, 450 to 600 highly shared, low-generation-probability nucleotide sequences were removed to address suspected cross-contamination and a sequencing artifact. For each public chain, a later analysis derived a clonal expansion index from normalized ranks of inferred template counts within each repertoire. A later analysis computed generation probabilities with a VDJ recombination model fitted to out-of-frame rearrangements, and checked the results against IGoR. Hypergeometric tests were used in a later analysis to score TCR-TCR, TCR-HLA and TCR-CMV co-occurrence, with a repertoire-size bias correction applied to the TCR pairs. False discovery rates were estimated in a later analysis by permuting HLA or CMV assignments 20 times. In a later analysis, co-occurring TCRs were grouped using DBSCAN, with TCRdist sequence similarity added in when clustering inside HLA-allele-positive subsets. Repertoires with fewer than 30,000 or more than 120,000 public chains were left out of co-occurrence clustering, as were about 5 repertoires with anomalous nucleotide sharing. Not all clones reach the TCRdb copy of this immuneACCESS table, which keeps in-frame sequences only. Checked studies attribute under half of the gap to unresolved V genes and leave the rest unexplained. The DNA gave D and trimming, while V, J and clone size come from that table. The sample table records some 150,000 clones; 55% to 80% of these occur just once. Clones ranked in the top ten supply under 15% of the sample.

The sequence was collected from a human donor in good health. The specimen sequenced was PBMCs. This sequence uses TRBV5-1 and TRBJ2-7, with an unclear D gene assignment. The CDR3 reads CASSLGVAYEQYF. The nucleotides are TGCGCCAGCAGCTTGGGAGTGGCCTACGAGCAGTACTTC.